The rows below give T cell receptor beta chains drawn from one sample of a study of blood T cell repertoires in COVID-19. TCRdb's copy holds only in-frame clones and misses some; the assay was immunoSEQ multiplex PCR. Here the sample spans 110,000 to 150,000 clones, about 80% being singletons. Sequenced sample: peripheral blood. The receptors stem from a woman aged 80 or over with acute or convalescent COVID-19. Both conserved end residues are part of each CDR3. The D gene is left open where the match is weak. Expanded clones are given a class, and other clones once, few, many or no size at all.

-,TRBJ2-2,-,TRBV5-1,CASNPQGANTGELFF,TGCGCCAGCAACCCACAGGGAGCGAACACCGGGGAGCTGTTTTTT
TRBD1,TRBJ1-2,once,TRBV3-1/TRBV3-2,CASSQVQGARNYGYTF,TGTGCCAGCAGCCAGGTCCAGGGGGCAAGAAACTATGGCTACACCTTC
TRBD1,TRBJ2-1,-,TRBV18,CASSTRDRSINNEQFF,TGTGCCAGCTCAACGAGGGACAGATCTATTAACAATGAGCAGTTCTTC
-,TRBJ1-2,-,TRBV7-6,CASSPDYSFNYGYTF,TGTGCCAGCAGCCCCGATTATAGCTTTAACTATGGCTACACCTTC
-,TRBJ1-2,-,TRBV6-1,CASSETGLTNYGYTF,TGTGCCAGCAGTGAAACAGGCTTGACTAACTATGGCTACACCTTC
TRBD1,TRBJ1-2,-,TRBV12-3/TRBV12-4,CASSSTGGGYTF,TGTGCCAGCAGTTCGACAGGGGGCGGCTACACCTTC
TRBD2,TRBJ2-3,-,TRBV10-3,CAISDGTSGGWDTQYF,TGTGCCATCAGTGATGGGACTAGCGGGGGGTGGGATACGCAGTATTTT
-,TRBJ2-5,-,TRBV7-9,CASSLDSSQETQYF,TGTGCCAGCAGCTTAGACAGCTCACAAGAGACCCAGTACTTC
TRBD1,TRBJ1-4,-,TRBV6-2/TRBV6-3,CASSSSGQADEKLFF,TGTGCCAGCAGCTCCTCCGGACAGGCGGATGAAAAACTGTTTTTT
-,TRBJ1-1,-,TRBV19,CASSIEGRKAFF,TGTGCCAGTAGTATAGAGGGCAGAAAAGCTTTCTTT
-,TRBJ1-5,-,TRBV7-9,CASSLDTGAWGEPQHF,TGTGCCAGCAGCTTGGACACCGGAGCTTGGGGGGAGCCCCAGCATTTT
-,TRBJ1-4,-,TRBV30,CAWRIEPTNEKLFF,TGTGCCTGGAGGATAGAACCAACTAATGAAAAACTGTTTTTT
TRBD1,TRBJ2-7,few,TRBV9,CASSAGQGISYEQYF,TGTGCCAGCAGCGCGGGACAGGGAATCTCCTACGAGCAGTACTTC
-,TRBJ1-1,-,TRBV7-8,CATSGAPNTEAFF,TGTGCCACCTCGGGAGCCCCCAACACTGAAGCTTTCTTT
TRBD1,TRBJ2-7,-,TRBV6-5,CASRPNRGLYEQYF,TGTGCCAGCAGACCAAACAGGGGGCTCTACGAGCAGTACTTC
-,TRBJ1-2,-,TRBV2,CASSEGTTYGYTF,TGTGCCAGCAGTGAAGGGACTACCTATGGCTACACCTTC
-,TRBJ2-1,-,TRBV7-6,CASSFLSGDFYNEQFF,TGTGCCAGCAGCTTCCTCTCCGGGGACTTCTACAATGAGCAGTTCTTC
TRBD1,TRBJ2-2,-,TRBV14,CASSRTGLTGELFF,TGTGCCAGCAGCAGGACAGGGCTAACCGGGGAGCTGTTTTTT
-,TRBJ2-3,-,TRBV9,CASSVTGSADTQYF,TGTGCCAGCAGCGTTACAGGGTCGGCAGATACGCAGTATTTT
-,TRBJ2-3,-,TRBV5-5,CASSLANTQYF,TGTGCCAGCAGCTTGGCCAATACGCAGTATTTT
-,TRBJ1-5,-,TRBV10-3,CAISEVNPGQRNQPQHF,TGTGCCATCAGTGAGGTCAATCCTGGACAGCGCAATCAGCCCCAGCATTTT
TRBD1,TRBJ2-7,-,TRBV7-3,CASSLKGGQGLYEQYF,TGTGCCAGCAGCTTAAAGGGGGGACAGGGTTTATACGAGCAGTACTTC
-,TRBJ1-6,few,TRBV2,CASSERRARSPLHF,TGTGCCAGCAGTGAAAGGAGGGCTCGGTCACCCCTCCACTTT
-,TRBJ2-7,-,TRBV5-6,CASSYGPTNSYEQYF,TGTGCCAGCAGCTACGGGCCGACTAACTCCTACGAGCAGTACTTC
TRBD1,TRBJ2-6,-,TRBV25-1,CASSDDRGSGANVLTF,TGTGCCAGCAGTGATGACAGGGGCTCTGGGGCCAACGTCCTGACTTTC
TRBD2,TRBJ2-1,-,TRBV5-4,CASSLSGLAGEQFF,TGTGCCAGCAGCTTGTCCGGGCTAGCGGGGGAGCAGTTCTTC
TRBD1,TRBJ1-5,-,TRBV19,CASSSRTGPNQPQHF,TGTGCCAGTAGTTCCCGGACAGGCCCCAATCAGCCCCAGCATTTT
-,TRBJ2-2,-,TRBV6-1,CASSERGGANTGELFF,TGTGCCAGCAGTGAAAGAGGGGGTGCGAACACCGGGGAGCTGTTTTTT
-,TRBJ2-2,once,TRBV9,CASNGNAGELFF,TGTGCCAGCAACGGTAACGCCGGGGAGCTGTTTTTT
TRBD1,TRBJ1-2,few,TRBV12-3/TRBV12-4,CASRTDRDYGYTF,TGTGCCAGCAGAACCGACAGGGACTATGGCTACACCTTC
-,TRBJ1-2,-,TRBV9,CASSPGGFNYGYTF,TGTGCCAGCAGCCCGGGAGGGTTCAACTATGGCTACACCTTC
TRBD1,TRBJ2-1,-,TRBV27,CASSPRGTAFNEQFF,TGTGCCAGCAGTCCCCGTGGGACAGCCTTTAATGAGCAGTTCTTC
-,TRBJ2-6,-,TRBV10-3,CAISEPPGRGSSGANVLTF,TGTGCCATCAGTGAGCCTCCAGGTCGGGGGAGCTCTGGGGCCAACGTCCTGACTTTC
-,TRBJ2-3,-,TRBV9,CASSVAYRGDTQYF,TGTGCCAGCAGCGTAGCTTACCGGGGAGATACGCAGTATTTT
-,TRBJ2-5,-,TRBV5-4,CASSWTPGVEGTQYF,TGTGCCAGCAGCTGGACGCCGGGAGTTGAAGGGACCCAGTACTTC
-,TRBJ1-1,-,TRBV10-3,CAITYRTNTEAFF,TGTGCCATCACGTACAGGACAAACACTGAAGCTTTCTTT
-,TRBJ1-1,-,TRBV4-1,CASSQAPGTSREAFF,TGCGCCAGCAGCCAGGCACCCGGGACTTCAAGGGAAGCTTTCTTT
-,TRBJ1-4,once,TRBV2,CASSRQVRGNEKLFF,TGTGCCAGCAGCCGACAGGTTAGGGGTAATGAAAAACTGTTTTTT
TRBD1,TRBJ2-4,few,TRBV6-5,CASSRTGGGGDIQYF,TGTGCCAGCAGCAGAACAGGGGGCGGAGGGGACATTCAGTACTTC
-,TRBJ2-7,-,TRBV27,CASSRLGPYEQYF,TGTGCCAGCAGTCGACTGGGTCCCTACGAGCAGTACTTC